This record looks at one T cell receptor beta chain sequence and its context. Its specificity is unknown. The data were obtained in a study of vaccination and CD4 T cells after COVID-19. The CDR3 totals 15 residues. The ends lost 1 base at V and 4 bases at J; junction bases unmatched: 6. Per germline, CDR1 LGHNA and CDR2 YSLEER. Cultured CD4+ T-cell DNA underwent Oncomine TCR Beta short-read sequencing. Extraction of genomic DNA was performed on cultured CD4+ T cells. TCRdb itself ran the PCR reads through MiXCR, one entry per CDR3 protein. The profile shows approximately 10,000 distinct CDR3 sequences, 60% to 80% of them singletons. Treatment given: approximately 9-day PBMC culture with coronavirus spike peptide pools or control peptides (ViraFEST assay). Peptide pools at around 9.1 ug/ml, together with around 10 IU/ml IL-2, were added to cultures of approximately 2 million PBMCs per well. Overall study findings and caveats: Reactive clonotype counts went from median approximately 23 after infection to some 40 after vaccination, nonsignificantly.

The TCR comes from a human donor who had recovered from COVID-19. Sequenced sample: CD4+ T cells from blood, cultured in vitro. The gene calls are TRBV4-3 and TRBJ1-2, with TRBD1 matching over 7 bases. CDR3: CASSQGAGDSYGYTF. CDR3 coding DNA: TGCGCCAGCAGCCAAGGTGCCGGGGACAGCTATGGCTACACCTTC.